One sample yielded the 12 T cell receptor beta chains listed below, sequenced in a study of T cells in Graves' hyperthyroidism and ophthalmopathy. Amplification of TCR beta CDR3 regions used RNA as the template. First-round RT-PCR of the TCR CDR3 relied on the HTBI primer set. Via MiXCR, TCRdb re-called the multiplex PCR reads, giving one row per CDR3 protein. Among around 200,000 distinct CDR3 sequences, 15% to 20% were seen once, and the ten largest hold roughly 30%. Sequencing was performed on blood. These receptors were taken from a woman between 45 and 60 years old with Graves' hyperthyroidism.

This clonotype has at least ten counts. The CDR3 is CASSSRGQGRSDTQYF. For the CDR3, the DNA is TGTGCCAGCAGTTCCCGAGGACAGGGGAGGTCAGATACGCAGTATTTT. The chain has TRBV11-1 and TRBJ2-3, with 9 bases that match TRBD1. The CDR3 sequence is 16 residues long. CDR1 is SGHAT and CDR2 is FQDESV in the germline V gene (reference sequence). V trimming: 6 bases; J trimming: 4 bases; junction bases outside the gene matches: 11.

Ten or more counts support this clonotype. The V call is TRBV11-2, the J call TRBJ2-3, with D unresolved. The CDR3 loop spans 11 amino acids. Germline loops: CDR1 SGHAT, CDR2 FQNNGV. V lost 3 bases, J lost 6 bases, and 4 bases lay in between. CDR3 nucleotide sequence: TGTGCCAGCAGCTTCTGGGATACGCAGTATTTT. Protein sequence: CASSFWDTQYF.

The V gene is TRBV4-1, the J gene TRBJ1-3; a weak D match, TRBD1 (5 bases). The V end was cut by 9 bases, the J end by 0 bases, with 9 bases between. The germline CDR1 and CDR2 sequences are MGHRA and YSYEKL. The CDR3 has 13 residues. DNA of the CDR3: TGCGCCAGTACAGGCCTCTCTGGAAACACCATATATTTT. It specifies CASTGLSGNTIYF.

This clonotype was observed many times. In nucleotides, the CDR3 is TGTGCCAGCAGCCTGGGACAGGATAGCTCCTACGAGCAGTACTTC. As protein: CASSLGQDSSYEQYF. The V and J genes are TRBV5-6 and TRBJ2-7, with TRBD1 identical over 8 bases. Germline CDR1 is SGHDT and CDR2 is YYEEEE. The CDR3 has 15 amino acids. V trimming: 4 bases; J trimming: 0 bases; junction bases outside the gene matches: 6.

This clonotype occurred many times. The chain recombines TRBV19 with TRBJ1-1; TRBD1 aligns across 9 bases. CDR1 LNHDA and CDR2 SQIVND come from the germline V gene (reference sequence). V lost 3 bases and J lost 4; bases outside the gene matches: 9. The length of the CDR3 is 16 residues. The CDR3 protein is CASSMANRGQSTEAFF. Here the CDR3 DNA reads TGTGCCAGTAGTATGGCTAACAGGGGGCAGAGCACTGAAGCTTTCTTT.

This clonotype was recorded a few times. The chain joins TRBV4-3 to TRBJ2-2; D might be TRBD1 or TRBD2, each matching 5 bases. Germline CDR1 and CDR2: LGHNA and YSLEER. This CDR3 is built from 16 residues. V gave up 0 bases and J gave up 4 bases, with 12 bases separating them. CDR3 loop: CASSQDEGLVTGELFF. The CDR3 nucleotides read TGCGCCAGCAGCCAAGATGAGGGGCTGGTCACCGGGGAGCTGTTTTTT.

This clonotype was seen at least ten times. The CDR3 protein is CASSSAGTGLSEQYF. The CDR3 DNA reads as TGTGCCAGCAGCTCCGCAGGGACAGGGCTGAGCGAGCAGTACTTC. The chain recombines TRBV7-2 with TRBJ2-7, with TRBD1 identical over 9 bases. The CDR3 has 15 residues. J was trimmed by 6 bases and V by 4 bases; bases with no gene match: 10. Germline V gene lookup returns CDR1 SGHTA and CDR2 FQGNSA.

This clonotype has only a few counts. The CDR3 bases are TGTGCCAGCTCACCGACTCAGGGAATTGAAGCTTTCTTT. As protein: CASSPTQGIEAFF. The J gene is TRBJ1-1, the V gene TRBV18; D might be TRBD1 (5 bases). V shed 3 bases and J shed 7 bases, with 12 bases lying between them. The CDR3 loop spans 13 amino acids. Germline V lookup: CDR1 KGHSH, CDR2 LQKENI.

In this sample, this clonotype turned up many times. The chain has TRBV27 and TRBJ1-6; D gene ambiguous. This CDR3 region has 17 residues. Germline CDR1 MNHEY, CDR2 SMNVEV (reference sequence). Between the trimmed V and J ends, which lost 0 bases and 13 bases, there was a span of 22 bases. For the CDR3, the DNA is TGTGCCAGCAGTTTATCCCCCGGTAGGACGTTAGTGGGGCCCCTCCACTTT. Its translation is CASSLSPGRTLVGPLHF.

This clonotype was recorded at least ten times. The rearrangement links TRBV7-3 to TRBJ2-7, with 14 bases lining up with TRBD2. Germline CDR1 and CDR2: SGHTA and FQGTGA. The trim removed 4 bases at V and 7 bases at J, leaving 3 bases unmatched. The CDR3 is 14 residues long. The CDR3 protein is CASSSWTSGGEQYF. DNA of the CDR3: TGTGCCAGCAGCTCGTGGACTAGCGGGGGGGAGCAGTACTTC. The full variable domain, in which reference TRBV7-3 and TRBJ2-7 provide the parts outside the CDR3, is GAGVSQTPSNKVTEKGKYVELRCDPISGHTALYWYRQSLGQGPEFLIYFQGTGAADDSGLPNDRFFAVRPEGSVSTLKIQRTERGDSAVYLCASSSWTSGGEQYFGPGTRLTVT.

This clonotype was recorded a few times. This chain connects TRBV4-1 to TRBJ1-2; 9 bases map to TRBD1. Unmatched junction bases numbered 7, after V lost 0 bases and J lost 8 bases. The V gene's germline CDR1 is MGHRA and CDR2 YSYEKL. This CDR3 has 15 amino acids. Here the CDR3 reads CASSQEGTGLRGYTF. CDR3 sequence (DNA): TGCGCCAGCAGCCAAGAAGGGACAGGGTTGAGGGGCTACACCTTC.

Worth noting for this clonotype: This could be a read error, since a much larger clone is one nucleotide away. The CDR3 reads CASSQDLVSLSPPLHF. The CDR3 DNA follows: TGCGCCAGCAGCCAAGATCTCGTGAGTCTGAGTCCACCCCTCCACTTT. This rearrangement joins TRBV4-1 to TRBJ1-6; D not resolved. Per the germline V gene, CDR1 is MGHRA and CDR2 is YSYEKL. The CDR3 runs to 16 residues. V shed 0 bases and J shed 11 bases, with 17 bases lying between them.